The T cell receptor (beta chain) under discussion was sequenced for a study of CD4+ T cells in melanoma. Study outcomes and limitations: A reported correlation linked neoantigen-specific CD4+ T cells to CD8+, macrophage and B cell function. In melanoma, neoantigen-specific CD4+ T cells reportedly differed in differentiation state.

Only in-frame clones appear in the TCRdb table, and some are missing; sequencing was by immunoSEQ multiplex PCR. The table has roughly 9,800 clones, roughly 60% seen once. This CDR3 has 16 amino acids. Germline lookup yields CDR1 SGHTA and CDR2 FQGTGA. V gave up 0 bases and J gave up 9 bases, with 15 bases separating them. This clone was seen a handful of times. What it binds is unknown. What was sequenced was cells from a culture (not recorded whether cultured in vitro). This rearrangement joins TRBV7-3 to TRBJ1-6; perhaps TRBD1 as D (5 bases). This sequence originates from a human donor with melanoma. CDR3 region: CASSLTGTSGASPLHF. The DNA for the CDR3 is TGTGCCAGCAGCTTAACCGGGACCTCCGGCGCTTCACCCCTCCACTTT.